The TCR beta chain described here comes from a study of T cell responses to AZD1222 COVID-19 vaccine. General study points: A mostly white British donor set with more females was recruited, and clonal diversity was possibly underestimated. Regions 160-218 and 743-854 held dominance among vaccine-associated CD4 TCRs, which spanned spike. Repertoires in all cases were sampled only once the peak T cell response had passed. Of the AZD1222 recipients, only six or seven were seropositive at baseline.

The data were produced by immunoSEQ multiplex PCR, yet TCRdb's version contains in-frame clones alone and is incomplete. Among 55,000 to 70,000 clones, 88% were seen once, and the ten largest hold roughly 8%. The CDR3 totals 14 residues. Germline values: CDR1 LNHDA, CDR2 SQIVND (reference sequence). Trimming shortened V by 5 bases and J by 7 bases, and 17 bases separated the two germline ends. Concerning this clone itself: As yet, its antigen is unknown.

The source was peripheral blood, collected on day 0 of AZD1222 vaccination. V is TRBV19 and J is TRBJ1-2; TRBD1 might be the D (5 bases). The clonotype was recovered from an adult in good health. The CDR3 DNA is TGTGCCAGTAGTTCCGACGCCAGGGTGTTTGGCTACACCTTC. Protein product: CASSSDARVFGYTF. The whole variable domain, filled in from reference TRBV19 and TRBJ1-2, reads DGGITQSPKYLFRKEGQNVTLSCEQNLNHDAMYWYRQDPGQGLRLIYYSQIVNDFQKGDIAEGYSVSREKKESFPLTVTSAQKNPTAFYLCASSSDARVFGYTFGSGTRLTVV.